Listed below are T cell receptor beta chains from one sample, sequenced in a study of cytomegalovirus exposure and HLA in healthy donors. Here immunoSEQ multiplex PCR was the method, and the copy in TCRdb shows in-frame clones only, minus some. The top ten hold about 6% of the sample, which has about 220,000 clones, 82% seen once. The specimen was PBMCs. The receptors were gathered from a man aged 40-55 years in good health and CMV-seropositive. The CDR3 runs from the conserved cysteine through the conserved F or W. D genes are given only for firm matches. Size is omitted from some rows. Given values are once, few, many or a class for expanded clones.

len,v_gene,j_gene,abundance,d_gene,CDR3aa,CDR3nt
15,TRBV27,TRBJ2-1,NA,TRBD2,CASSPFSGRGNEQFF,TGTGCCAGCAGCCCTTTTAGCGGGAGGGGGAATGAGCAGTTCTTC
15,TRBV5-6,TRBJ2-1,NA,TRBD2,CASSFSSGGHREQFF,TGTGCCAGCAGCTTCTCTAGCGGGGGACATAGGGAGCAGTTCTTC
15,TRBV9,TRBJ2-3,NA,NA,CASSVGTSSTDTQYF,TGTGCCAGCAGCGTAGGAACTAGTAGCACAGATACGCAGTATTTT
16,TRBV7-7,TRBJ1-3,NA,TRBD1,CASRGDRVKLGNTIYF,TGTGCTAGCAGAGGGGACAGGGTAAAACTGGGAAACACCATATATTTT
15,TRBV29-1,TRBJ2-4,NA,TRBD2,CSASSGSGGKNIQYF,TGCAGCGCCAGTAGCGGGAGCGGTGGCAAAAACATTCAGTACTTC
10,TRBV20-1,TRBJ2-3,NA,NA,CSAVRGTQYF,TGCAGTGCTGTGCGTGGTACGCAGTATTTT
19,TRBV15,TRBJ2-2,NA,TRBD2,CATSRDRKLAGEISGELFF,TGTGCCACCAGCAGAGATCGTAAGCTAGCGGGAGAAATTTCCGGGGAGCTGTTTTTT
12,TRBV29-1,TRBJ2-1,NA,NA,CSAEGGVGEQFF,TGCAGCGCCGAGGGGGGGGTCGGTGAGCAGTTCTTC
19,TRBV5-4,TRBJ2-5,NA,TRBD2,CASSSPPRLAGVQGETQYF,TGTGCCAGCAGCTCACCCCCCCGTCTAGCGGGAGTCCAAGGGGAGACCCAGTACTTC
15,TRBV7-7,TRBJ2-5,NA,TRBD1,CASSLKWDRAETQYF,TGTGCTAGCAGCTTAAAGTGGGACAGGGCGGAGACCCAGTACTTC
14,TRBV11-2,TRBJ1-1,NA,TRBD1,CASSFQGARTEAFF,TGTGCCAGCAGTTTTCAGGGGGCCCGGACTGAAGCTTTCTTT
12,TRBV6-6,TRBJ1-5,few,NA,CASNAGSQPQHF,TGTGCCAGCAACGCGGGTAGTCAGCCCCAGCATTTT
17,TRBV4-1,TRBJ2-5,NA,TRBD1,CASSQDPGTDPQETQYF,TGCGCCAGCAGCCAAGACCCTGGGACAGATCCCCAAGAGACCCAGTACTTC
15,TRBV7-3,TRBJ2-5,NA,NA,CASSLGLADQETQYF,TGTGCCAGCAGCTTAGGTCTGGCGGATCAAGAGACCCAGTACTTC
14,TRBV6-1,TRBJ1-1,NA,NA,CASSPTALFTEAFF,TGTGCCAGCAGTCCGACAGCTCTATTCACTGAAGCTTTCTTT
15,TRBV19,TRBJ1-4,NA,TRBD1,CASSGRQGGNEKLFF,TGTGCCAGTAGTGGGCGACAGGGTGGTAATGAAAAACTGTTTTTT
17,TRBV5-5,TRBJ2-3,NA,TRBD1,CASSLVFGQGSTDTQYF,TGTGCCAGCAGCTTGGTATTCGGACAGGGGAGCACAGATACGCAGTATTTT
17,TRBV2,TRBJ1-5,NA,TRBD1,CASNRGGAGTGVQPQHF,TGTGCCAGCAACCGGGGTGGGGCCGGGACAGGGGTGCAGCCCCAGCATTTT
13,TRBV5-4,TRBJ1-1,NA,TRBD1,CASSPGTEGEAFF,TGTGCCAGCAGCCCAGGGACAGAGGGGGAAGCTTTCTTT
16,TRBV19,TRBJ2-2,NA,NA,CASSIPRHPNTGELFF,TGTGCCAGTAGTATACCCCGACACCCGAACACCGGGGAGCTGTTTTTT
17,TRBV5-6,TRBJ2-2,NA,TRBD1,CASSPGGPTGSGGELFF,TGTGCCAGCAGCCCAGGAGGCCCGACAGGGTCGGGCGGGGAGCTGTTTTTT
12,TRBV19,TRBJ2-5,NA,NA,CASIGAEETQYF,TGTGCCAGTATTGGGGCAGAAGAGACCCAGTACTTC
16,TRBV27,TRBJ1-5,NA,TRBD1,CASRPIGTGYNQPQHF,TGTGCCAGCAGGCCGATCGGGACAGGCTACAATCAGCCCCAGCATTTT
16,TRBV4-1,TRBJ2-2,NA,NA,CASSQEGGRVTGELFF,TGCGCCAGCAGCCAAGAGGGGGGACGTGTCACCGGGGAGCTGTTTTTT
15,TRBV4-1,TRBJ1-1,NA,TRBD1,CASSQWTGRDTEAFF,TGCGCCAGCAGCCAGTGGACAGGGAGGGACACTGAAGCTTTCTTT
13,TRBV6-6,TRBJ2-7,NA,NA,CASSYSRDYEQYF,TGTGCCAGCAGTTACTCGAGAGACTACGAGCAGTACTTC
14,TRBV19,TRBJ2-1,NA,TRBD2,CASKSGDTYNEQFF,TGTGCCAGTAAAAGCGGGGATACCTACAATGAGCAGTTCTTC
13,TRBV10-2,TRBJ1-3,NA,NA,CASSESGGNTIYF,TGCGCCAGCAGTGAGTCCGGGGGAAACACCATATATTTT
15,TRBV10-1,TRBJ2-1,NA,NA,CASSAREKPYNEQFF,TGCGCCAGCAGTGCCCGGGAGAAACCCTACAATGAGCAGTTCTTC
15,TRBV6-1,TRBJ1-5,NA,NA,CASSDREYSNQPQHF,TGTGCCAGCAGTGATCGGGAGTATAGCAATCAGCCCCAGCATTTT
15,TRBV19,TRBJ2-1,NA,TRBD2,CASSPQKREVNEQFF,TGTGCCAGTAGTCCTCAGAAGCGGGAAGTCAATGAGCAGTTCTTC
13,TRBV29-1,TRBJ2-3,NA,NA,CSVVRGAADTQYF,TGCAGCGTTGTTCGGGGGGCAGCAGATACGCAGTATTTT
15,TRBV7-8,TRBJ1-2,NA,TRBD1,CASSAPDRGLYGYTF,TGTGCCAGCAGCGCTCCGGACAGGGGACTCTATGGCTACACCTTC
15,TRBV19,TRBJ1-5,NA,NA,CASSINSGAGQPQHF,TGTGCCAGTAGTATTAATTCTGGGGCAGGTCAGCCCCAGCATTTT
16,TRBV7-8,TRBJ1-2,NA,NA,CASSLAMSGVNYGYTF,TGTGCCAGCAGCTTAGCGATGTCGGGAGTTAACTATGGCTACACCTTC
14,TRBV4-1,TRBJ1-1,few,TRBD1,CASSLGQFATEAFF,TGCGCCAGCAGCCTGGGACAGTTCGCTACTGAAGCTTTCTTT
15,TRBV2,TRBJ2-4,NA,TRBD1,CASSFPGTGGDIQYF,TGTGCCAGCAGTTTTCCCGGGACAGGGGGAGACATTCAGTACTTC
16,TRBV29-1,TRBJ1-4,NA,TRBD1,CSVEARDSPKREKLFF,TGCAGCGTTGAAGCCCGGGACAGCCCCAAGAGGGAAAAACTGTTTTTT
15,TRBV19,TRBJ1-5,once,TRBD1,CASNFFGTVNQPQHF,TGTGCCAGTAATTTTTTCGGGACAGTCAATCAGCCCCAGCATTTT
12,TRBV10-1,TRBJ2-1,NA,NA,CASSEGTSQQFF,TGCGCCAGCAGTGAGGGGACATCCCAGCAGTTCTTC
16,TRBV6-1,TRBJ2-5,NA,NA,CASSEARAGPWETQYF,TGTGCCAGCAGTGAAGCGAGGGCGGGGCCCTGGGAGACCCAGTACTTC
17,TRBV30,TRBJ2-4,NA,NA,CAWSFRNPRLAKNIQYF,TGTGCCTGGAGTTTCCGGAACCCTAGGCTAGCCAAAAACATTCAGTACTTC
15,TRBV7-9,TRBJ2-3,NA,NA,CASSLNAEPTDTQYF,TGTGCCAGCAGCTTAAACGCGGAACCCACAGATACGCAGTATTTT
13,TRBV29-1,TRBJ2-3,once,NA,CSVEGGSTDTQYF,TGCAGCGTTGAAGGCGGAAGCACAGATACGCAGTATTTT
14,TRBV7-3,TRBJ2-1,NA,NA,CASSLSVQEPEQFF,TGTGCCAGCAGCTTAAGTGTACAGGAGCCTGAGCAGTTCTTC